This TCR beta chain was recorded in a study of cytomegalovirus exposure and HLA in healthy donors. Use of 60 Vbeta and 13 Jbeta primers characterized the PCR. Using immunoSEQ multiplex PCR, the repertoire was profiled, and TCRdb retains in-frame clones only, with some absent. This repertoire shows some 110,000 clones, approximately 80% found once; its top ten account for roughly 3%. Overall study results and limits: When a later analysis was performed, an Asian-associated ancestry cluster reportedly had fewer N-insertions than the roughly 670-donor mean. An observed cluster of highly shared sequence variants was recorded as a likely sequencing artifact.

This CDR3 comprises 14 residues. V was pared by 4 bases and J by 5 bases, with 4 bases of the junction left unmatched. Germline V gives CDR1 SGHDT, CDR2 YYEEEE. Points on this clone: The antigen is not known.

The sequenced sample was PBMCs. This TCR was sampled from a woman aged 18-29 years in good health and CMV-seropositive. The chain recombines TRBV5-6 with TRBJ1-5; 9 nucleotides match TRBD1. The CDR3 region is CASSRQGVDQPQHF. CDR3 DNA sequence: TGTGCCAGCAGCCGACAGGGGGTAGATCAGCCCCAGCATTTT.